This T cell receptor (beta chain) was identified in a study of blood T cell repertoires in COVID-19. The wider study: The study drew acute and convalescent COVID-19 samples from the United States, Italy and Spain. Sources were T cells, B-cell-depleted T cells, or PBMCs; the material itself was cDNA or gDNA.

TCRdb keeps only in-frame clones here, not all; method: immunoSEQ multiplex PCR. Among around 250,000 clones listed, 65% to 85% were seen once. Grouping used clinical history reported by participants in a survey and questionnaire. Deletions cut 5 bases from V and 3 bases from J, with 19 bases between. Germline V gene lookup returns CDR1 LNHDA and CDR2 SQIVND (reference sequence). The CDR3 spans 16 residues. The gene calls are TRBV19 and TRBJ1-1; D possibly corresponds to TRBD1 (6 bases). The sample was PBMCs or T cells enriched from blood (not recorded which). The clonotype was recovered from a man between 50 and 59 years old who had recovered from COVID-19. CDR3 sequence (DNA): TGTGCCAGTAGTCCTATCAAGGGGAGGGGGTACACTGAAGCTTTCTTT. It codes for CASSPIKGRGYTEAFF.